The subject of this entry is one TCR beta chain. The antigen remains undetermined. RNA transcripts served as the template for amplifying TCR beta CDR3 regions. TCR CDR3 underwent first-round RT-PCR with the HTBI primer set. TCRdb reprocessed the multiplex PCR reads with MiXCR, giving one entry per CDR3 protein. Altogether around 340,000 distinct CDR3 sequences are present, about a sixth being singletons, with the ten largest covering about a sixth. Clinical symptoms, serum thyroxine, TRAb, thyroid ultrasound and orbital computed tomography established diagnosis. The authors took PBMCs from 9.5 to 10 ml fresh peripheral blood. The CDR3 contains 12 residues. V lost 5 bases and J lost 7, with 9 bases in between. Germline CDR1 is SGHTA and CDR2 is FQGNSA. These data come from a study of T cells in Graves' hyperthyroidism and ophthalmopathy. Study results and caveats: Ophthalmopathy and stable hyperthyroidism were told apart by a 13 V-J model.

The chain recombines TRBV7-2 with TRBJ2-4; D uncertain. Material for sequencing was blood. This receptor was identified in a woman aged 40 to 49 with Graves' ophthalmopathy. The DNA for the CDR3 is TGTGCCAGCAGCCCGCAGAGGAACATTCAGTACTTC. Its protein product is CASSPQRNIQYF.